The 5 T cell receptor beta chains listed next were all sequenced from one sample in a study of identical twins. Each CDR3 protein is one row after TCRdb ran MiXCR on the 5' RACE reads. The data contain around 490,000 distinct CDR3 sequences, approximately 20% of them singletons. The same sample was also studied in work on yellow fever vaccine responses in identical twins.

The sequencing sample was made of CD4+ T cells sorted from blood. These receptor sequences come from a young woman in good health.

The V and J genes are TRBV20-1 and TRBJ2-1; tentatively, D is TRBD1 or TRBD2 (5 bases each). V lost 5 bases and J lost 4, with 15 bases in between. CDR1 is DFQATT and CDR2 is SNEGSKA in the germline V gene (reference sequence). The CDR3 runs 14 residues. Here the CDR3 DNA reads TGCAGTGCTGTAGGGGTTAGCGATTACAATGAGCAGTTCTTC. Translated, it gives CSAVGVSDYNEQFF.

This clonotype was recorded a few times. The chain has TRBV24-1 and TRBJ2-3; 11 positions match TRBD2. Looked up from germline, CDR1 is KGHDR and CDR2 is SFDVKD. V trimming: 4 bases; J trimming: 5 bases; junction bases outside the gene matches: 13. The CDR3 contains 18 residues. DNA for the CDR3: TGTGCCACCAGTGACCCCTCCGGGACTAGCGGTGTGGAAGATACGCAGTATTTT. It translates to CATSDPSGTSGVEDTQYF.

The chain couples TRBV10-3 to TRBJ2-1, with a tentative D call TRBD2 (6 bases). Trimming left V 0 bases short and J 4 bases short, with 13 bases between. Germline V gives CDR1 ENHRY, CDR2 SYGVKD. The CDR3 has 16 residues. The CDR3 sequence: CAISESSLAQYNEQFF. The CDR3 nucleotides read TGTGCCATCAGTGAGTCGTCGCTAGCGCAATACAATGAGCAGTTCTTC.

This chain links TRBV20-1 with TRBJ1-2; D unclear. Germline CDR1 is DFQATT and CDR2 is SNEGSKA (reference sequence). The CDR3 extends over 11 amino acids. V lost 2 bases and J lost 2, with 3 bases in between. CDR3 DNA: TGCAGTGCTAGACAGAACTATGGCTACACCTTC. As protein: CSARQNYGYTF.

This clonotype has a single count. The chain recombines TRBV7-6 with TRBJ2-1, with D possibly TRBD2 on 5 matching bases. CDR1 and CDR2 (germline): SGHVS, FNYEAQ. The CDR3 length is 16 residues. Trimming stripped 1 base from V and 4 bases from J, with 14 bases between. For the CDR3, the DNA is TGTGCCAGCAGCTTAGTAAGCTACACGGGGTACAATGAGCAGTTCTTC. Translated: CASSLVSYTGYNEQFF.